The clone carrying this T cell receptor beta chain appeared a single time. Its matching antigen is unknown. The source of the sample is a study of cytomegalovirus exposure and HLA in healthy donors. About the research overall: The roughly 130 validation repertoires used the same platform as the 650 to 750 first-cohort repertoires, a later analysis reported. General study results and limits: The tendency of first-cohort TCR clusters to co-occur in the 130 or so validation repertoires was identified by a subsequent analysis. TCR beta chains numbering some 160 were designated cytomegalovirus-associated.

The method was immunoSEQ multiplex PCR; TCRdb's version includes in-frame clones alone and lacks a portion of them. The repertoire holds some 110,000 clones, with roughly 88% as singletons. Germline CDR1 is SNHLY and CDR2 is FYNNEI. CDR3 length: 15 residues. The V segment lost 6 bases and the J segment 7 bases; nucleotides outside the gene matches: 9. A roughly 120-subject validation cohort, separate from the approximately 720-subject first cohort, supplied the donors. Sequenced sample: PBMCs. The chain recombines TRBV2 with TRBJ2-1, with 10 bases lining up with TRBD2. The receptor was isolated from a man in his late teens or twenties in good health and CMV-seronegative. The CDR3 DNA sequence: TGTGCCAGCAGCTCTAGCGGGAGAACAGGTAATGAGCAGTTCTTC. Its translation is CASSSSGRTGNEQFF.